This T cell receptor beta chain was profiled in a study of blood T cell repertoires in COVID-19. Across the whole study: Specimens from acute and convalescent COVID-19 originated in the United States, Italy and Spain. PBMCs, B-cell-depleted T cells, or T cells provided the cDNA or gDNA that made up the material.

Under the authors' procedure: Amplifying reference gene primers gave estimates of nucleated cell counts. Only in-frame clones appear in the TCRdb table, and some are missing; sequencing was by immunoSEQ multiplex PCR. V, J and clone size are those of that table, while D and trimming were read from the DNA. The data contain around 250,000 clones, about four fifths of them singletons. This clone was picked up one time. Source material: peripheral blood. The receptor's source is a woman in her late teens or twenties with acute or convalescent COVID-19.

Here the CDR3 reads CASSLGTGTGWDEQYF. The CDR3 nucleotides are TGCGCCAGCAGCTTAGGAACCGGGACAGGATGGGACGAGCAGTACTTC. The chain couples TRBV5-1 to TRBJ2-7; 8 bases agree with TRBD1. Germline trimming cut 2 bases from V and 5 bases from J; bases unmatched to any gene: 12. The CDR3 contains 16 residues. The V gene's germline CDR1 is SGHRS and CDR2 YFSETQ.